The present T cell receptor (beta chain) was sequenced within a study of cytomegalovirus exposure and HLA in healthy donors. Study findings and constraints: Certain sequence variants were highly shared and formed a cluster, and this cluster was likely a sequencing artifact.

Per germline, CDR1 SGHTA and CDR2 FQGNSA. Trimming stripped 1 base from V and 5 bases from J, with 14 bases between. The CDR3 length is 15 residues. The PCR employed 60 Vbeta primers together with 13 Jbeta primers. Libraries were prepared by immunoSEQ multiplex PCR; TCRdb keeps only in-frame clonotypes and omits some of them. The sample contains some 130,000 clones, approximately 78% of which appear only once. As for this clone: Its target is unknown.

Material: PBMCs. The chain combines TRBV7-2 with TRBJ2-5; D perhaps matches TRBD1 (5 bases). This clonotype was obtained from a woman aged 50 to 60 in good health and CMV-seropositive. In DNA form, the CDR3 reads TGTGCCAGCAGCTTAGGGTCTGTCAGGGTTGAGACCCAGTACTTC. Translating it yields CASSLGSVRVETQYF.